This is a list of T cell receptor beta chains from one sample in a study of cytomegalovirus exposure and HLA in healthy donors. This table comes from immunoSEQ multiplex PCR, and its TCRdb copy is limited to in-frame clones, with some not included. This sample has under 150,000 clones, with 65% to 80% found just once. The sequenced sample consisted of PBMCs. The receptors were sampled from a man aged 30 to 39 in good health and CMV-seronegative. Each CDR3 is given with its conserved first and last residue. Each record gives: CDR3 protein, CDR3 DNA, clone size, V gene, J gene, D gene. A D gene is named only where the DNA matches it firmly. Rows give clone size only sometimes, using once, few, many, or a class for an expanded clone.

CDR3 protein: CASSFLAGPYQETQYF; CDR3 DNA: TGTGCCAGCAGCTTTCTAGCGGGGCCCTACCAAGAGACCCAGTACTTC; clone size: -; V gene: TRBV7-9; J gene: TRBJ2-5; D gene: TRBD2
CDR3 protein: CASSPGRTGGTQGYTF; CDR3 DNA: TGTGCCAGCAGCCCAGGAAGAACAGGGGGCACTCAGGGCTACACCTTC; clone size: -; V gene: TRBV7-9; J gene: TRBJ1-2; D gene: TRBD1
CDR3 protein: CASSQRQGQSPLHF; CDR3 DNA: TGCGCCAGCAGCCAAAGGCAGGGTCAATCACCCCTCCACTTT; clone size: -; V gene: TRBV4-3; J gene: TRBJ1-6; D gene: -
CDR3 protein: CASSQDPSGSGSYGTDTQYF; CDR3 DNA: TGTGCCAGCAGCCAAGATCCTAGCGGGAGTGGGAGTTATGGCACAGATACGCAGTATTTT; clone size: -; V gene: TRBV14; J gene: TRBJ2-3; D gene: TRBD2
CDR3 protein: CAAAGTGLEQYF; CDR3 DNA: TGTGCCGCAGCAGGGACAGGGCTCGAGCAGTACTTC; clone size: -; V gene: TRBV28; J gene: TRBJ2-7; D gene: TRBD1
CDR3 protein: CASSDGTGNTGELFF; CDR3 DNA: TGTGCCAGCAGTGACGGGACAGGGAACACCGGGGAGCTGTTTTTT; clone size: -; V gene: TRBV6-4; J gene: TRBJ2-2; D gene: TRBD1
CDR3 protein: CASTETGPYGYTF; CDR3 DNA: TGTGCCAGTACCGAGACAGGGCCATATGGCTACACCTTC; clone size: -; V gene: TRBV19; J gene: TRBJ1-2; D gene: TRBD1
CDR3 protein: CASSLGGGLVTDTQYF; CDR3 DNA: TGTGCCAGCAGTCTCGGAGGGGGCCTTGTCACAGATACGCAGTATTTT; clone size: -; V gene: TRBV27; J gene: TRBJ2-3; D gene: -
CDR3 protein: CASSEGVKSGNTIYF; CDR3 DNA: TGTGCCAGCAGCGAAGGGGTTAAGTCTGGAAACACCATATATTTT; clone size: -; V gene: TRBV28; J gene: TRBJ1-3; D gene: -
CDR3 protein: CASAPDRLGYNEQFF; CDR3 DNA: TGTGCCAGCGCTCCCGACAGGCTGGGCTACAATGAGCAGTTCTTC; clone size: -; V gene: TRBV19; J gene: TRBJ2-1; D gene: -
CDR3 protein: CASSRDSHGYTF; CDR3 DNA: TGTGCCAGCAGTCGTGACAGCCATGGCTACACCTTC; clone size: -; V gene: TRBV5-6; J gene: TRBJ1-2; D gene: -
CDR3 protein: CASSSGKDLNTEAFF; CDR3 DNA: TGTGCCAGCAGCTCAGGTAAGGACTTGAACACTGAAGCTTTCTTT; clone size: few; V gene: TRBV7-7; J gene: TRBJ1-1; D gene: -
CDR3 protein: CSARDLELAFF; CDR3 DNA: TGCAGTGCTAGAGATCTAGAACTGGCTTTCTTT; clone size: -; V gene: TRBV20-1; J gene: TRBJ1-1; D gene: -
CDR3 protein: CASSQDRAGELFF; CDR3 DNA: TGTGCCAGCAGCCAAGATCGGGCCGGGGAGCTGTTTTTT; clone size: -; V gene: TRBV4-2; J gene: TRBJ2-2; D gene: -
CDR3 protein: CVRSPDRDSGANVLTF; CDR3 DNA: TGTGTCAGAAGCCCTGACAGGGACTCTGGGGCCAACGTCCTGACTTTC; clone size: once; V gene: TRBV7-5; J gene: TRBJ2-6; D gene: -
CDR3 protein: CASSLPDGSLGSNQPQHF; CDR3 DNA: TGTGCCAGCAGTTTACCTGACGGGAGTCTCGGCAGCAATCAGCCCCAGCATTTT; clone size: once; V gene: TRBV28; J gene: TRBJ1-5; D gene: -
CDR3 protein: CASAVARRIETQYF; CDR3 DNA: TGTGCCAGCGCGGTCGCCCGGAGGATTGAGACCCAGTACTTC; clone size: -; V gene: TRBV6-1; J gene: TRBJ2-5; D gene: -
CDR3 protein: CASSEMASSYNEQFF; CDR3 DNA: TGTGCCAGCAGTGAAATGGCTTCCTCCTACAATGAGCAGTTCTTC; clone size: -; V gene: TRBV6-1; J gene: TRBJ2-1; D gene: -